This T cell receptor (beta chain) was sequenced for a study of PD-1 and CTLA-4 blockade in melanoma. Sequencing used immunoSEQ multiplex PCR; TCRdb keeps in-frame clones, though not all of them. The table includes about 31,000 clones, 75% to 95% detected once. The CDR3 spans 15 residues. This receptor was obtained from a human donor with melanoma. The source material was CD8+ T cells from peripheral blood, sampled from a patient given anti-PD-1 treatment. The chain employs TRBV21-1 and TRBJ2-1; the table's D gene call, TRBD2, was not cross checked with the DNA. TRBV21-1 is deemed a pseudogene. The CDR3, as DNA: TGTGCCAGCAGCAAAACTAGCGTGCCAGGTAATGAGCAGTTCTTC. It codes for CASSKTSVPGNEQFF.